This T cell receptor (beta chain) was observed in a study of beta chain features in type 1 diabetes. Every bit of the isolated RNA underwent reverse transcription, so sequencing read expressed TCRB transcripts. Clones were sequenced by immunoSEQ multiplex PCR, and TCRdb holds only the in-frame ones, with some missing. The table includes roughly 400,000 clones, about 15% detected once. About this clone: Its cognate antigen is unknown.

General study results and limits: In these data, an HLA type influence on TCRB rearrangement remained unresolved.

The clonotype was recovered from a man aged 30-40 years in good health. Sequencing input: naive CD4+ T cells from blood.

CDR3 nucleotide sequence: TGTGCCAGCAGGTTACGGGACAGGAGCTATGGCTACACCTTC. Translating gives CASRLRDRSYGYTF. V gene TRBV7-9 combines with J gene TRBJ1-2; TRBD1 agrees at 8 bases. Germline values: CDR1 SEHNR, CDR2 FQNEAQ (reference sequence). The CDR3 totals 14 residues. After removal of 6 bases from V and 4 bases from J, the junction contained 7 bases not matched to a gene.